These T cell receptor beta chains were read from a single sample in a study of T cell responses to AZD1222 COVID-19 vaccine. Libraries were prepared by immunoSEQ multiplex PCR; TCRdb keeps only in-frame clonotypes and omits some of them. The table has around 140,000 clones, 75% to 95% seen once. Sequencing used peripheral blood, obtained on day 0 of AZD1222 vaccination. The receptors shown here come from an adult in good health. Both conserved end residues are part of each CDR3. D genes are given only for firm matches. Clone size, where shown, is once, few, many, or a class for clones that have expanded.

J | V | D | size | DNA | CDR3
TRBJ2-7 | TRBV9 | NA | NA | TGTGCCAGCAGCGTAGGGTCAGGTCCCCAATACGAGCAGTACTTC | CASSVGSGPQYEQYF
TRBJ2-3 | TRBV7-2 | NA | NA | TGTGCCAGCAGCCAAGACCTCGCTGCCACAGATACGCAGTATTTT | CASSQDLAATDTQYF
TRBJ1-2 | TRBV30 | TRBD1 | NA | TGTGCCTGGAGTTCAGGGGGCGATTATGGCTACACCTTC | CAWSSGGDYGYTF
TRBJ1-2 | TRBV4-3 | NA | NA | TGCGCCAGTAGGGGGAGCGGGCCGGCTCAGGGCTACACCTTC | CASRGSGPAQGYTF
TRBJ2-1 | TRBV11-2 | NA | NA | TGTGCCAGCAGCTTAGGCAGTAACAATGAGCAGTTCTTC | CASSLGSNNEQFF
TRBJ2-1 | TRBV5-1 | TRBD1 | NA | TGCGCCAGCGGGACAGGGAGCTCCTACAATGAGCAGTTCTTC | CASGTGSSYNEQFF
TRBJ2-7 | TRBV18 | NA | NA | TGTGCCAGCTCGTCGGGACACCCGAGCTCCTACGAGCAGTACTTC | CASSSGHPSSYEQYF
TRBJ2-1 | TRBV19 | NA | NA | TGTGCCAGTAGTAGTGGGGGATGGAACAATGAGCAGTTCTTC | CASSSGGWNNEQFF
TRBJ2-1 | TRBV7-2 | TRBD2 | NA | TGTGCCACCCGAGGAACGACTAGCGGCAATGAGCAGTTCTTC | CATRGTTSGNEQFF
TRBJ1-2 | TRBV10-1 | TRBD1 | NA | TGCGCCAGCAGTGATCGGACAGGGGGTATCTATGGCTACACCTTC | CASSDRTGGIYGYTF
TRBJ2-3 | TRBV7-2 | NA | few | TGTGCCAGCAGCTTAGCGGGAGGAACCGGCACAGATACGCAGTATTTT | CASSLAGGTGTDTQYF
TRBJ1-2 | TRBV19 | TRBD1 | NA | TGTGCCACCAGGGGGACAGGGGATACAAGCTACACCTTC | CATRGTGDTSYTF
TRBJ1-6 | TRBV6-6 | TRBD1 | NA | TGTGCCAGCAGCCACATTCGGGACAGGGAGATGTTCTCCTATAATTCACCCCTCCACTTT | CASSHIRDREMFSYNSPLHF
TRBJ2-7 | TRBV7-9 | NA | few | TGTGCCAGCAGCTATACCGGCCGAGAGCAGTACTTC | CASSYTGREQYF
TRBJ1-2 | TRBV5-1 | TRBD1 | NA | TGCGCCAGCACCCCGGGGGACAGTGACTATGGCTACACCTTC | CASTPGDSDYGYTF
TRBJ1-1 | TRBV27 | NA | NA | TGTGCCAGCAGTCCCATCTTGTCCAGGGACACTGAAGCTTTCTTT | CASSPILSRDTEAFF
TRBJ1-2 | TRBV2 | NA | NA | TGTGCCAGCAGTGATAGTAAGAGTCGCCGTGGCTACACCTTC | CASSDSKSRRGYTF
TRBJ2-7 | TRBV5-1 | TRBD1 | NA | TGCGCCAGCAACCGGGACAGCTCCTACGAGCAGTACTTC | CASNRDSSYEQYF
TRBJ2-1 | TRBV7-3 | NA | NA | TGTGCCAGCAGCTTACCGGGACAATCTAATGAGCAGTTCTTC | CASSLPGQSNEQFF
TRBJ2-1 | TRBV28 | TRBD2 | NA | TGTGCCAGCAGTCCTACTGGGACTAGCTACGAGCAGTTCTTC | CASSPTGTSYEQFF
TRBJ1-4 | TRBV5-1 | TRBD1 | NA | TGCGCCAGCAGACGGGACAGGGCGGCTGAAAAACTGTTTTTT | CASRRDRAAEKLFF
TRBJ1-1 | TRBV9 | NA | NA | TGTGCCAGCAGCGGAACAGGGCTCCGCACTGAAGCTTTCTTT | CASSGTGLRTEAFF
TRBJ1-2 | TRBV4-3 | NA | NA | TGCGCCAGCAGCCCGTTAGGAAGCGGTGGCTACACCTTC | CASSPLGSGGYTF
TRBJ1-5 | TRBV19 | TRBD1 | NA | TGTGCCAGTAGTACCAGGACAGGGAGGGATCAGCCCCAGCATTTT | CASSTRTGRDQPQHF
TRBJ1-1 | TRBV9 | NA | NA | TGTGCCAGCAGCGGAAGGGGGGCGAGGGACACTGAAGCTTTCTTT | CASSGRGARDTEAFF
TRBJ1-5 | TRBV5-4 | NA | NA | TGTGCCAGCAGCTTGGACGGGGGGACCAGCAATCAGCCCCAGCATTTT | CASSLDGGTSNQPQHF
TRBJ2-7 | TRBV19 | TRBD2 | NA | TGTGCCAGTAGTGGAGGTGGGGCGGGAGTTTCCTACGAGCAGTACTTC | CASSGGGAGVSYEQYF
TRBJ1-4 | TRBV10-3 | NA | NA | TGTGCCACGCAACAGGAACGGCGCCAGAAACTGTTTTTT | CATQQERRQKLFF
TRBJ1-3 | TRBV11-2 | NA | NA | TGTGCCAGCAGCACCGTACGATGGGCTGGAAACACCATATATTTT | CASSTVRWAGNTIYF
TRBJ2-1 | TRBV5-1 | NA | NA | TGCGCCAGCAGCTTGGGGACGGTCAATGAGCAGTTCTTC | CASSLGTVNEQFF
TRBJ2-7 | TRBV12-2 | NA | NA | TGTGCAAGTCGCCCCGCGACTAGCGCGAGCTACGAGCAGTACTTC | CASRPATSASYEQYF
TRBJ2-6 | TRBV30 | TRBD2 | NA | TGTGCCTGGAGTGCCCACCGGGACTACCTCTTTTTC | CAWSAHRDYLFF
TRBJ2-4 | TRBV28 | NA | NA | TGTGCCAGCAGTTCCCCCGGGACTGTGACGGTCTTC | CASSSPGTVTVF
TRBJ1-2 | TRBV30 | NA | NA | TGTGCCTGGATGCACAGGGATGGCTACACCTTC | CAWMHRDGYTF
TRBJ2-7 | TRBV6-5 | NA | NA | TGTGCCAGCAGTCAAACGGCTACGACCGACGAGCAGTACTTC | CASSQTATTDEQYF
TRBJ2-1 | TRBV5-1 | NA | NA | TGCGCCAGCAGCTTCAGAGGGCGAGACAATGAGCAGTTCTTC | CASSFRGRDNEQFF
TRBJ1-2 | TRBV10-3 | TRBD1 | NA | TGTGCCATCAGCGGGAAGAGGGACAGCGTCTATGGCTACACCTTC | CAISGKRDSVYGYTF
TRBJ2-1 | TRBV25-1 | NA | few | TGTGCCAGCAGTGCGGAAAGGGCTCCCTTCCTCAATGAGCAGTTCTTC | CASSAERAPFLNEQFF
TRBJ1-2 | TRBV19 | TRBD1 | NA | TGTGCCCCTACGGGACAGTCCTATGGCTACACCTTC | CAPTGQSYGYTF
TRBJ2-5 | TRBV6-2/TRBV6-3 | TRBD2 | NA | TGTGCCAGCAGTTACCCCGGGACTAGCGGGAAAGAGACCCAGTACTTC | CASSYPGTSGKETQYF
TRBJ2-5 | TRBV27 | NA | NA | TGTGCCAGCAGTTATCGCGGGACCAGCCAAGAGACCCAGTACTTC | CASSYRGTSQETQYF
TRBJ2-2 | TRBV27 | TRBD1 | NA | TGTGCCACCCAGGACAGGTCAGGGACCGGGGAGCTGTTTTTT | CATQDRSGTGELFF
TRBJ1-1 | TRBV6-2/TRBV6-3 | NA | NA | TGTGCCAGCAGTTACTGGGGGCGGAACACTGAAGCTTTCTTT | CASSYWGRNTEAFF
TRBJ1-2 | TRBV19 | TRBD1 | once | TGTGCCAGTAGTACCCGGGACAGGGCTGGCTACACCTTC | CASSTRDRAGYTF
TRBJ1-4 | TRBV7-2 | TRBD1 | NA | TGTGCCAGCAGCCCACCACCCGACAGGGTGGGTAATGAAAAACTGTTTTTT | CASSPPPDRVGNEKLFF